This T cell receptor (beta chain) was obtained from a study of Ad26.COV2.S vaccination and SARS-CoV-2 variants. Across the study: Trial arm assignment for the donor was COV1001 Ad26.COV2.S. Study-level results: Reported findings describe substantial breadth in spike-specific CD8+ and CD4+ T cell responses following vaccination. Vaccinees and placebo recipients showed similar non-spike TCR breadth.

Comment on this clone: Its specificity is unknown.

TCRdb's copy holds only in-frame clones and misses some; the assay was immunoSEQ multiplex PCR. The sample contains 400,000 to 450,000 clones, around nine tenths of which appear only once. The V and J ends lost 2 bases and 2 bases, in that order; junction bases with no gene match: 3. Germline values: CDR1 LNHDA, CDR2 SQIVND (reference sequence). This CDR3 has 14 amino acids. The treatment denotes: roughly 18 received Ad26.COV2.S at low or high dose, single or two shots; about 5 received placebo; per-sample allocation not given. Day 63 after the first injection of vaccine or placebo was the sampling time.

The material sequenced was peripheral blood, taken in a trial of Ad26.COV2.S vaccine versus placebo. This chain connects TRBV19 to TRBJ2-7; 7 bases map to TRBD1. This sequence originates from a person aged 18 to 59 who received the Ad26.COV2.S COVID-19 vaccine or a placebo. As DNA, the CDR3 is TGTGCCAGTAGTATAAGAACAGGGGCCTACGAGCAGTACTTC. This encodes CASSIRTGAYEQYF.